What follows describes a single TCR beta chain. The antigen remains undetermined. This sample was taken from a study of cytomegalovirus exposure and HLA in healthy donors. This PCR relied on a set of 60 Vbeta primers and 13 Jbeta primers. Data came from immunoSEQ multiplex PCR; TCRdb stores just in-frame clones and leaves some out. The sample carries about 130,000 clones, about three quarters recorded once. Trimming shortened V by 0 bases and J by 6 bases, and 14 bases separated the two germline ends. This CDR3 is 15 amino acids long. Germline CDR1 is SGHRS and CDR2 is YFSETQ. Study-level findings and limits: In a later analysis, V- and J-gene trimming of beta chains associated with a DCLRE1C missense variant, replicated independently.

The chain has TRBV5-1 and TRBJ2-3, with unresolved D. Sequences were obtained from PBMCs. This receptor was taken from a woman younger than 35 in good health and CMV-seronegative. CDR3 residues: CASSLEVVAGDTQYF. The CDR3 DNA is TGCGCCAGCAGCTTGGAAGTTGTGGCCGGGGATACGCAGTATTTT.